The 16 T cell receptor beta chains below come from one sample, sequenced in a study of CD8 T cells in ankylosing spondylitis. Using its own MiXCR run on the 5' RACE reads, TCRdb lists one record per CDR3 protein. The table records about 260,000 distinct CDR3 sequences, about 20% of them present only once. Sample: blood, either unsorted or a sorted T cell fraction (not recorded which). The receptors here all came from a male donor with ankylosing spondylitis or in good health (not recorded which).

The chain has TRBV7-8 and TRBJ1-5; no reliable D call. The CDR3 covers 19 residues. The V and J ends lost 2 bases and 0 bases respectively, with 20 bases between them. Per germline, CDR1 SGHVS and CDR2 FQNEAQ. The CDR3 bases are TGTGCCAGCAGCTTAATTGTCCGGTCAGTACTGAATAGCAATCAGCCCCAGCATTTT. It encodes CASSLIVRSVLNSNQPQHF.

In nucleotides, the CDR3 is TGTGCCACCAGTGATCAAAGACAGGGGGGTCAGCCCCAGCATTTT. It encodes CATSDQRQGGQPQHF. The chain is built from TRBV24-1 and TRBJ1-5, with TRBD1 matching over 9 bases. This CDR3 has 15 amino acids. Germline lookup yields CDR1 KGHDR and CDR2 SFDVKD. Trimming at V came to 3 bases and at J to 6 bases, leaving 5 bases not matched to a gene.

The genes are TRBV10-3 and TRBJ1-2, with D possibly being TRBD1 (5 bases). Germline values: CDR1 ENHRY, CDR2 SYGVKD. Trimming shortened V by 2 bases and J by 7 bases, and 11 bases separated the two germline ends. The length of the CDR3 is 13 residues. The CDR3 loop reads CAISEEGDRGYTF. Written as DNA, the CDR3 is TGTGCCATCAGTGAGGAAGGGGACCGTGGCTACACCTTC.

There are a few counts of this clonotype. The gene calls are TRBV12-3 or TRBV12-4 and TRBJ2-1; 12 bases align to TRBD1. The CDR3 runs 16 residues. Germline trimming cut 6 bases from V and 12 bases from J; bases unmatched to any gene: 15. The CDR3 loop reads CASSPGQGAITGRQFF. In DNA, the CDR3 is TGTGCCAGCAGCCCGGGACAGGGGGCGATCACGGGTAGGCAGTTCTTC.

This clonotype was recorded a few times. A read error may produce the germline difference seen at one junction end. J is TRBJ2-2 and V is TRBV29-1; TRBD1 matches at 7 bases. Per the germline V gene, CDR1 is SQVTM and CDR2 is ANQGSEA. CDR3 size: 13 residues. CDR3 nucleotides: TGCAGCGTAGGACAGGCGAACACCGGGGAGCTGTGTTTT. Encoded protein: CSVGQANTGELCF.

To note about this clonotype: A much larger clonotype is one base distant, so this may be a read error. The chain links TRBV28 to TRBJ1-1; D is unresolved. Per germline, CDR1 MDHEN and CDR2 SYDVKM. The CDR3 is made up of 14 amino acids. The ends were cut back, 8 bases at V and 4 bases at J, with 17 bases in the middle. For the CDR3, the DNA is TGTGCCAGCCTCAGGCCACAGCTGAGCACTGAAGCTTTCTTT. It translates to CASLRPQLSTEAFF.

This clonotype was observed a handful of times. The chain links TRBV4-1 to TRBJ2-5; 8 nucleotides align to TRBD2. Trimming took 4 bases from V and 6 from J; bases not matched to a gene: 7. From germline, CDR1 is MGHRA and CDR2 YSYEKL. The CDR3 consists of 14 residues. The CDR3 is CASSPEAGAKTQYF. The DNA of the CDR3 is TGCGCCAGCAGCCCAGAAGCGGGAGCGAAGACCCAGTACTTC.

The V call is TRBV9, the J call TRBJ2-1, with 8 bases identical to TRBD1. This CDR3 is 15 amino acids long. Trimming removed 0 bases from V and 9 bases from J; junction bases left unmatched: 8. The germline gives CDR1 SGDLS, CDR2 YYNGEE. CDR3 sequence: CASSVARTGSGEQFF. The CDR3 bases are TGTGCCAGCAGCGTAGCTCGGACAGGGTCTGGTGAGCAGTTCTTC.

This clonotype was found many times. The chain combines TRBV11-2 with TRBJ2-4; no reliable D call. The CDR3 extends over 14 amino acids. Germline-derived CDR1 and CDR2 are SGHAT and FQNNGV. V dropped 4 bases and J dropped 0 bases, with 7 bases sitting between them. In DNA form, the CDR3 reads TGTGCCAGCAGCTCCAGGCTAGCCAAAAACATTCAGTACTTC. This sequence encodes CASSSRLAKNIQYF. Filled out from reference TRBV11-2 and TRBJ2-4, the complete variable domain reads EAGVAQSPRYKIIEKRQSVAFWCNPISGHATLYWYQQILGQGPKLLIQFQNNGVVDDSQLPKDRFSAERLKGVDSTLKIQPAKLEDSAVYLCASSSRLAKNIQYFGAGTRLSVL.

The V call is TRBV10-3, the J call TRBJ2-2, with D possibly TRBD2 on 5 matching bases. CDR3 size: 14 residues. V was pared by 10 bases and J by 4 bases, with 16 bases between. CDR1 is ENHRY and CDR2 is SYGVKD in the germline V gene. CDR3 in amino acids: CATGKDLSTGELFF. CDR3 coding DNA: TGTGCCACCGGGAAGGACCTATCCACCGGGGAGCTGTTTTTT.

This clonotype was counted only a few times. V gene TRBV3-1 combines with J gene TRBJ2-4, with TRBD1 as a possible D gene (5 bases). Trimming took off 7 bases at V and 3 bases at J, with 7 bases between the two ends. Per the germline V gene, CDR1 is LGHDT and CDR2 is YNNKEL (reference sequence). This CDR3 is 12 amino acids long. The CDR3 region is CASIDSKNIQYF. The DNA of the CDR3 is TGTGCCAGCATAGACAGCAAAAACATTCAGTACTTC.

V is TRBV6-5 and J is TRBJ1-1, with D maybe TRBD1 (5 bases). The CDR3 loop spans 12 amino acids. V lost 8 bases and J lost 3, with 10 bases in between. Germline V gene data show CDR1 as MNHEY and CDR2 as SVGAGI. The CDR3 nucleotides are TGTGCCAGCTGGGGGGAGGACACTGAAGCTTTCTTT. This encodes CASWGEDTEAFF.

This clonotype has a count of ten or more. The rearrangement uses TRBV7-6 and TRBJ2-5, with 7 bases lining up with TRBD2. This CDR3 region has 17 residues. Germline V gene data show CDR1 as SGHVS and CDR2 as FNYEAQ. V gave up 2 bases and J gave up 5 bases; unmatched junction bases: 14. The CDR3 sequence: CASSLLETSLGGETQYF. CDR3 nucleotide sequence: TGTGCCAGCAGCTTATTAGAGACTAGCCTGGGAGGGGAGACCCAGTACTTC.

The chain uses TRBV4-2 and TRBJ2-2, with a tentative D call TRBD1 (5 bases). In germline, CDR1 is LGHNA, CDR2 YNFKEQ. Trimming stripped 0 bases from V and 6 bases from J, with 14 bases between. The CDR3 spans 16 residues. This chain's CDR3 is CASSQDPQGNSGELFF. CDR3 in DNA: TGTGCCAGCAGCCAAGATCCCCAGGGAAATTCCGGGGAGCTGTTTTTT.

The V call is TRBV5-1, the J call TRBJ2-5; 14 bases are shared with TRBD2. Germline V lookup: CDR1 SGHRS, CDR2 YFSETQ. V was pared by 6 bases and J by 0 bases, with 13 bases of the junction left unmatched. This CDR3 contains 19 residues. CDR3 loop: CASTSGTSGSRLYQETQYF. The CDR3 nucleotides read TGCGCCAGCACTTCGGGGACTAGCGGGAGCAGGCTATACCAAGAGACCCAGTACTTC.

This clonotype was observed at least ten times. An end of the junction differs from the germline gene, which may be a read error. J is TRBJ2-1 and V is TRBV5-1; no firm D call. The CDR3 is made up of 12 amino acids. The germline CDR1 and CDR2 sequences are SGHRS and YFSETQ. The CDR3 DNA sequence: TGTGCCAGCAGCTTAGAGCTAGGTGAGCAGTTCTTC. Amino acids: CASSLELGEQFF.